The 17 T cell receptor beta chains given below trace back to one sample, sequenced in a study of CD8+ T cells in alopecia areata. Specified treatment: oral pan-JAK inhibitor, 5-10 mg twice daily. As the sequencing template, cDNA was produced by extracting RNA and reverse transcribing it. TCRdb keeps only in-frame clones here, not all; method: immunoSEQ multiplex PCR. The sample has about 200,000 clones; 55% to 75% are singletons. This sample comprised CD4+ T cells sorted from blood, obtained at week 24, from a patient treated with tofacitinib. All receptors derive from a human donor with alopecia areata.

This clone was seen a handful of times. This sequence joins TRBV5-1 and TRBJ2-3; TRBD1 agrees at 7 bases. V shed 0 bases, J shed 2 bases, and the junction held 3 bases outside the gene matches. Germline loops: CDR1 SGHRS, CDR2 YFSETQ. This CDR3 is 15 amino acids long. The CDR3 DNA reads as TGCGCCAGCAGCTTGGCGGGACAGACCACAGATACGCAGTATTTT. Its translation: CASSLAGQTTDTQYF.

The count of this clone is one. The V gene is TRBV7-9, the J gene TRBJ1-1; no definite D call. There are 14 residues in the CDR3. CDR1 is SEHNR and CDR2 is FQNEAQ in the germline V gene (reference sequence). The V end lost 8 bases, the J end lost 10 bases, and 23 bases lay between the germline ends. The CDR3 nucleotides are TGTGCCAGCTCCATGGCGGGAACGGCTGGAGGAGCTTTCTTT. This codes for CASSMAGTAGGAFF.

The sample holds a few counts of this clone. The rearrangement joins TRBV7-2 to TRBJ1-5; D is unresolved. The V gene's germline CDR1 is SGHTA and CDR2 FQGNSA. The length of the CDR3 is 13 residues. Trimming took off 4 bases at V and 7 bases at J, with 11 bases between the two ends. Written as DNA, the CDR3 is TGTGCCAGCAGCTCCCGAACCTGGCAGCCCCAGCATTTT. Its protein is CASSSRTWQPQHF. The complete variable domain, with remaining parts taken from reference TRBV7-2 and TRBJ1-5, reads GAGVSQSPSNKVTEKGKDVELRCDPISGHTALYWYRQSLGQGLEFLIYFQGNSAPDKSGLPSDRFSAERTGGSVSTLTIQRTQQEDSAVYLCASSSRTWQPQHFGDGTRLSIL.

The chain joins TRBV29-1 to TRBJ2-5, with TRBD2 matching over 14 bases. Per the germline V gene, CDR1 is SQVTM and CDR2 is ANQGSEA. With 7 bases clipped from V and 5 bases from J, the junction kept 6 bases outside the gene matches. This CDR3 has 14 amino acids. The CDR3 nucleotides read TGCAGCGCCCGACTAGCGGGGGGGCGGGAGACCCAGTACTTC. It codes for CSARLAGGRETQYF.

CDR3 sequence (DNA): TGTGCCATCAGTGAGTGGTCGGACAGGCCCCATCGGCCCCAGCATTTT. Its protein product is CAISEWSDRPHRPQHF. J is TRBJ1-5 and V is TRBV10-3, with 7 bases fitting TRBD1. There are 16 residues in the CDR3. Germline CDR1 ENHRY, CDR2 SYGVKD. J lost 9 bases, V lost 1 base, and 12 bases had no gene match.

This sequence joins TRBV30 and TRBJ2-7; the match to TRBD2 covers 10 bases. Germline CDR1 reads GTSNPN; CDR2 reads SVGIG (reference sequence). This CDR3 contains 15 residues. V shed 1 base, J shed 4 bases, and the junction held 7 bases outside the gene matches. DNA of the CDR3: TGTGCCTGGAGTGGGCTAGCGGGAGTACGGTACGAGCAGTACTTC. Its translation: CAWSGLAGVRYEQYF.

This clone was observed a handful of times. The chain combines TRBV29-1 with TRBJ2-1; TRBD1 matches at 9 bases. Germline V gene data show CDR1 as SQVTM and CDR2 as ANQGSEA. V trimming: 2 bases; J trimming: 7 bases; junction bases outside the gene matches: 9. CDR3 length: 15 residues. The CDR3 reads CSVELRGTGRNEQFF. The CDR3 nucleotides read TGCAGCGTTGAACTACGCGGGACAGGGCGGAATGAGCAGTTCTTC.

This clone has a count of ten or more. The chain joins TRBV4-1 to TRBJ1-3, with 8 bases aligning to TRBD1. Germline V gene sequence: CDR1 MGHRA, CDR2 YSYEKL. V trimming: 1 base; J trimming: 2 bases; junction bases outside the gene matches: 7. CDR3 length: 17 residues. The CDR3 protein is CASSQALRGRPGNTIYF. In nucleotides, the CDR3 is TGCGCCAGCAGCCAAGCCCTCAGGGGGCGGCCTGGAAACACCATATATTTT.

V and J are TRBV6-5 and TRBJ2-1, with D unresolved. Germline V gives CDR1 MNHEY, CDR2 SVGAGI. V dropped 0 bases and J dropped 2 bases, with 11 bases sitting between them. This CDR3 has 16 residues. Here the CDR3 DNA reads TGTGCCAGCAGTTACTCGATACGCAGGACCTACAATGAGCAGTTCTTC. It codes for CASSYSIRRTYNEQFF.

V is TRBV7-6 and J is TRBJ2-7, with 7 positions matching TRBD2. The J segment lost 3 bases and the V segment lost 5 bases, leaving 7 bases of the junction unmatched. In germline, CDR1 is SGHVS, CDR2 FNYEAQ. This CDR3 is built from 14 residues. CDR3 nucleotide sequence: TGTGCCAGCAGCGGACTAGTAGGGAGCTACGAGCAGTACTTC. This sequence encodes CASSGLVGSYEQYF.

This chain uses TRBV5-1 with TRBJ1-2; tentative D call: TRBD1 (5 bases). The V gene lost 6 bases and the J gene lost 4 bases, with 16 bases spanning the gap. Germline CDR1 SGHRS, CDR2 YFSETQ. This CDR3 spans 14 amino acids. CDR3 nucleotides: TGCGCCAGCACCCAGAAGCTTAGGGGCTATGGCTACACCTTC. This gives the protein CASTQKLRGYGYTF.

The chain has TRBV7-2 and TRBJ1-5; D is unresolved. Germline CDR1 is SGHTA and CDR2 is FQGNSA. The CDR3 is made up of 13 amino acids. Deletions cut 5 bases from V and 7 bases from J, with 12 bases between. The DNA of the CDR3 is TGTGCCAGCAGCCTCAAGCCTACCCAGCCCCAGCATTTT. Its translation: CASSLKPTQPQHF.

Of note for this clone: Different DNA sequences within this sample yield the same CDR3. The V call is TRBV18, the J call TRBJ2-5; TRBD1 is a possible D gene (5 bases). CDR1 is KGHSH, CDR2 LQKENI, per germline. Trimming left V 2 bases short and J 2 bases short, with 9 bases between. The CDR3 consists of 14 residues. CDR3 protein: CASSPGAAQETQYF. The DNA of the CDR3 is TGTGCCAGCTCACCAGGGGCTGCTCAAGAGACCCAGTACTTC.

The rearrangement joins TRBV5-1 to TRBJ2-5, with D perhaps assigned TRBD1 or TRBD2 (6 bases each). Germline CDR1 SGHRS, CDR2 YFSETQ. Trimming removed 4 bases from V and 7 bases from J, with 20 bases in between. This CDR3 region has 15 residues. In nucleotides, the CDR3 is TGCGCCAGCAGCCCCAAGGAAGGGGGGATCGGGACCCAGTACTTC. Protein product: CASSPKEGGIGTQYF.

The chain links TRBV27 to TRBJ2-3; D assignment may be TRBD1 or TRBD2 (5 bases each). V lost 4 bases to trimming and J lost 11 bases, with 16 bases between them. Germline V gene data show CDR1 as MNHEY and CDR2 as SMNVEV (reference sequence). The CDR3 loop spans 13 amino acids. The CDR3 region has the DNA TGTGCCAGCAGTTCCTGGGACCGCGCGTGGCAGTATTTT. This encodes CASSSWDRAWQYF.

This sequence joins TRBV19 and TRBJ2-1, with D perhaps matching TRBD2 (6 bases). V lost 6 bases and J lost 6, with 12 bases in between. This CDR3 is 13 amino acids long. CDR1 is LNHDA, CDR2 SQIVND, per germline (reference sequence). The CDR3 loop reads CASSGSSANEQFF. The CDR3 DNA reads TGTGCCAGTAGCGGGAGTTCGGCCAATGAGCAGTTCTTC.

The chain links TRBV4-3 to TRBJ2-4, with D hard to call. The CDR3 length is 13 residues. Germline assignment: CDR1 LGHNA and CDR2 YSLEER. Trimming stripped 0 bases from V and 5 bases from J, with 5 bases between. The chain's CDR3 is CASSQEDQNIQYF. The CDR3, as DNA: TGCGCCAGCAGCCAAGAGGACCAAAACATTCAGTACTTC.